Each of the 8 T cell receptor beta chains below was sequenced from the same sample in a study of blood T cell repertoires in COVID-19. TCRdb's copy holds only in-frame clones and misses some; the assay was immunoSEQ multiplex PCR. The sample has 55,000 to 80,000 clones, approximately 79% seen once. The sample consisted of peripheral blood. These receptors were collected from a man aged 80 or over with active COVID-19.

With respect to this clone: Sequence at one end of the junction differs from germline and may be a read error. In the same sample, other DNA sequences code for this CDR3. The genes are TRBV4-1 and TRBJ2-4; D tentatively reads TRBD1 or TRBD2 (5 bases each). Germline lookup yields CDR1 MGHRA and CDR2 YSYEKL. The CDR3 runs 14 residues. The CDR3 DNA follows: TGCGCCAGCAGTCAAGGGGAGACCAAAAACATTCAGTACTTC. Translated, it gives CASSQGETKNIQYF.

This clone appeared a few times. The chain's CDR3 is CASSVEGRGTRSKSSGNTIYF. CDR3 DNA: TGTGCCAGCAGCGTAGAGGGCCGTGGGACAAGATCGAAAAGCTCTGGAAACACCATATATTTT. The chain joins TRBV9 to TRBJ1-3; D is perhaps TRBD1 (6 bases). Germline CDR1 SGDLS, CDR2 YYNGEE. CDR3 length: 21 amino acids. V was pared by 0 bases and J by 0 bases, with 25 bases between. The variable domain in full, with the rest retrieved from reference TRBV9 and TRBJ1-3, is DSGVTQTPKHLITATGQRVTLRCSPRSGDLSVYWYQQSLDQGLQFLIQYYNGEERAKGNILERFSAQQFPDLHSELNLSSLELGDSALYFCASSVEGRGTRSKSSGNTIYFGEGSWLTVV.

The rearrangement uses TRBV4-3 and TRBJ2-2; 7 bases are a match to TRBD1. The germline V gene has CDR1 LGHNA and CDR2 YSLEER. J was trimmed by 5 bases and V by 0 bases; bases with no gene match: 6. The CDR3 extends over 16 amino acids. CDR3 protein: CASSQEPGGDTGELFF. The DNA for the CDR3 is TGCGCCAGCAGCCAAGAACCAGGGGGAGATACCGGGGAGCTGTTTTTT.

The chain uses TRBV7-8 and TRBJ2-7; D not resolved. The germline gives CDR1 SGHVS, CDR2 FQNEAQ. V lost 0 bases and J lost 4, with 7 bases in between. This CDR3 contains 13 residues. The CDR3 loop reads CASSLAASYEQYF. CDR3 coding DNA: TGTGCCAGCAGCTTAGCGGCCTCTTACGAGCAGTACTTC.

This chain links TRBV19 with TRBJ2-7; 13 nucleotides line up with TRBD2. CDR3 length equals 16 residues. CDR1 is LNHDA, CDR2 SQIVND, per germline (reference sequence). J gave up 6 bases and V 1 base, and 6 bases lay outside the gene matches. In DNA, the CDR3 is TGTGCCAGTAGTATAGGCGTGACTAGCGGGAGGAGCGAGCAGTACTTC. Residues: CASSIGVTSGRSEQYF.

CDR3 sequence reads: CASRPKSRILAGEGEQFF. CDR3 DNA: TGTGCCAGCCGTCCAAAATCACGAATACTAGCGGGAGAGGGGGAGCAGTTCTTC. The V gene is TRBV28, the J gene TRBJ2-1, with 11 bases matching TRBD2. This CDR3 spans 18 amino acids. In germline, CDR1 is MDHEN, CDR2 SYDVKM. V lost 8 bases to trimming and J lost 10 bases; unmatched junction nucleotides: 22.

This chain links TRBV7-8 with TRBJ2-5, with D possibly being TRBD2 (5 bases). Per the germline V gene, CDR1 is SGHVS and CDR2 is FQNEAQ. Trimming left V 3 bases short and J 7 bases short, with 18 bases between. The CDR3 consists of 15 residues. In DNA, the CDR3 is TGTGCCAGCAGCTTTAGGACCGGCCACGCGGGGACCCAGTACTTC. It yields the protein CASSFRTGHAGTQYF. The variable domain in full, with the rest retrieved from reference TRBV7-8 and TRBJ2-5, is GAGVSQSPRYKVAKRGQDVALRCDPISGHVSLFWYQQALGQGPEFLTYFQNEAQLDKSGLPSDRFFAERPEGSVSTLKIQRTQQEDSAVYLCASSFRTGHAGTQYFGPGTRLLVL.

The CDR3 DNA is TGTGCCAGCAGGAGACCGGGTCCAAACACTGAAGCTTTCTTT. Translated: CASRRPGPNTEAFF. The chain uses TRBV6-5 and TRBJ1-1; D unresolved. Germline V CDR1 and CDR2: MNHEY, SVGAGI. V dropped 6 bases and J dropped 2 bases, with 13 bases sitting between them. The CDR3 consists of 14 residues.